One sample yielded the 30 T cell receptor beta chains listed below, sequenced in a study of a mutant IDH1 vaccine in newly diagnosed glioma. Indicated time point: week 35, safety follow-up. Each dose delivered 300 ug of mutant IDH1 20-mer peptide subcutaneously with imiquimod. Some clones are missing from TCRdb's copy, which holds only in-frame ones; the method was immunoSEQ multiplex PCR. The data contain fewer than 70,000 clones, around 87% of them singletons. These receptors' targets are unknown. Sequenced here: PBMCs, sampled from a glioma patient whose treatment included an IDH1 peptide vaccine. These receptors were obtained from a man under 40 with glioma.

The DNA for the CDR3 is TGTGCCAGCAGCCGGCAGTTTTATAATTCACCCCTCCACTTT. Its translation is CASSRQFYNSPLHF. The chain links TRBV5-6 to TRBJ1-6; no reliable D call. Germline V lookup: CDR1 SGHDT, CDR2 YYEEEE. The CDR3 is 14 amino acids. Trimming shortened V by 4 bases and J by 4 bases, and 9 bases separated the two germline ends.

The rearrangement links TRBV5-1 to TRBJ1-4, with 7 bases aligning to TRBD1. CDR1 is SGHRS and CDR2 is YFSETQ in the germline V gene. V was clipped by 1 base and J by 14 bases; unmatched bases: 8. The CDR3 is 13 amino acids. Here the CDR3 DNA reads TGCGCCAGCAGCTTGAGGTTGGGACAGATGCTGTTTTTT. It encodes CASSLRLGQMLFF.

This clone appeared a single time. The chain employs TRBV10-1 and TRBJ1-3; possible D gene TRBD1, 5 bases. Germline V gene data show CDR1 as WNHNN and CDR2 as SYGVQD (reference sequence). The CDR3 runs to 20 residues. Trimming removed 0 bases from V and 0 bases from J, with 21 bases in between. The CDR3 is CASSESGGSCGESSGNTIYF. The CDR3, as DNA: TGCGCCAGCAGTGAGTCGGGGGGGTCATGTGGGGAGAGCTCTGGAAACACCATATATTTT.

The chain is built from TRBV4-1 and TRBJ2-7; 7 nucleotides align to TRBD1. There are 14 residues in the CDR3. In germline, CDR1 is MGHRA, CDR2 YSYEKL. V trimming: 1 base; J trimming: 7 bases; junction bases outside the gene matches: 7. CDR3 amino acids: CASSQGTARGEQYF. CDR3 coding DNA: TGCGCCAGCAGCCAAGGGACAGCCAGGGGGGAGCAGTACTTC.

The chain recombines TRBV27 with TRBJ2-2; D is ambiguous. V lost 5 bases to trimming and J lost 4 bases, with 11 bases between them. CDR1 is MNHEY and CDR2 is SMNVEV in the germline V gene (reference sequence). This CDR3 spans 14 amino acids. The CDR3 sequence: CASSDRPRTGELFF. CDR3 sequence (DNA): TGTGCCAGCAGTGACCGGCCTCGCACCGGGGAGCTGTTTTTT.

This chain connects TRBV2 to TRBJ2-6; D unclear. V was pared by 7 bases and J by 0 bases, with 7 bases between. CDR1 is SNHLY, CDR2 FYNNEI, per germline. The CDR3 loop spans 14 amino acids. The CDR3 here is CASTVSSGANVLTF. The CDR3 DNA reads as TGTGCCAGCACCGTCAGCTCTGGGGCCAACGTCCTGACTTTC.

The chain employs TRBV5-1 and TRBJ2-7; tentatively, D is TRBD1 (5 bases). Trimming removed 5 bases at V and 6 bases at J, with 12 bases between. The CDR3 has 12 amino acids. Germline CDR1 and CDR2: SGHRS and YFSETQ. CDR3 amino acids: CASRTERGEQYF. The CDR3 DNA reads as TGCGCCAGCAGGACCGAAAGGGGCGAGCAGTACTTC.

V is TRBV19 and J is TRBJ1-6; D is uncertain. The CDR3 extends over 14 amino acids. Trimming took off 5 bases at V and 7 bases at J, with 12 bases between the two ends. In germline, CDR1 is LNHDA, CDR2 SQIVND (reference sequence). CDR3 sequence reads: CASSPARLNSPLHF. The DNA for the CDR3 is TGTGCCAGTAGTCCGGCCAGGCTGAATTCACCCCTCCACTTT.

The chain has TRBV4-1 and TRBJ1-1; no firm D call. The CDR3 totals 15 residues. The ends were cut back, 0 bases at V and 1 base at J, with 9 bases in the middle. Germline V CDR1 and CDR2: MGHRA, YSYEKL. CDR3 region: CASSQERRTNTEAFF. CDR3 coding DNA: TGCGCCAGCAGCCAAGAGCGGAGGACGAACACTGAAGCTTTCTTT.

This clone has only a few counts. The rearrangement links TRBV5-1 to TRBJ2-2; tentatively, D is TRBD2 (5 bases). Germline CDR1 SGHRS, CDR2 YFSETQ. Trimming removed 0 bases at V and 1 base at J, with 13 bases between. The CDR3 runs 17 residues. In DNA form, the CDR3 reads TGCGCCAGCAGCTTGGGAGGGTTCGGATGGAACACCGGGGAGCTGTTTTTT. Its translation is CASSLGGFGWNTGELFF.

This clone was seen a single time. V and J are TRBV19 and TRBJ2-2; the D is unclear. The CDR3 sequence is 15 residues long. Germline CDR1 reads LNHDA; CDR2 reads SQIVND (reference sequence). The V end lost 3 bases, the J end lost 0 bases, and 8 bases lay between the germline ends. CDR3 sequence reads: CASSIDPANTGELFF. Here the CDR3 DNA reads TGTGCCAGTAGTATTGATCCTGCGAACACCGGGGAGCTGTTTTTT.

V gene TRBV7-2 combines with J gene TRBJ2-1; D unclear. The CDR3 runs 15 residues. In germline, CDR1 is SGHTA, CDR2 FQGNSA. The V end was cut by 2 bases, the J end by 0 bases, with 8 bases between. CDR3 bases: TGTGCCAGCAGCTTATTTGGGGACTCCTACAATGAGCAGTTCTTC. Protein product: CASSLFGDSYNEQFF.

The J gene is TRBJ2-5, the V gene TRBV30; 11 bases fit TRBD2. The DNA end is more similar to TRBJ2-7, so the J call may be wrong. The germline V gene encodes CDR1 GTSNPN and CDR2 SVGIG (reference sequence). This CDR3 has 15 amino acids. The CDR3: CAWSGTSGSSYEQYF. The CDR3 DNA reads TGTGCCTGGAGTGGAACTAGCGGGAGCTCCTACGAGCAGTACTTC.

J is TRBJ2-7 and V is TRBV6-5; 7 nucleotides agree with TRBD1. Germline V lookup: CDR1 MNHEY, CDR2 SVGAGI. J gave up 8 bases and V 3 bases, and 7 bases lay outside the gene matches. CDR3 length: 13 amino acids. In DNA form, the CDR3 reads TGTGCCAGCAGTTATTTGGACAGGAGTCAGCAGTACTTC. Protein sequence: CASSYLDRSQQYF.

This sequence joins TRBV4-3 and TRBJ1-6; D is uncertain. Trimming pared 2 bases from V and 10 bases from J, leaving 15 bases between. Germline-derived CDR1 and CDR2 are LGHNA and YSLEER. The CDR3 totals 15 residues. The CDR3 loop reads CASSQIGSLRSPLHF. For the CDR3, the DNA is TGCGCCAGCAGCCAAATTGGGTCCCTCAGGTCACCCCTCCACTTT.

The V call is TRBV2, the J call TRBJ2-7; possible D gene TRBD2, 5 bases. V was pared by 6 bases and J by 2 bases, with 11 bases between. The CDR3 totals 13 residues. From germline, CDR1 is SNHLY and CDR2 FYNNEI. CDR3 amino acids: CASRSSSAYEQYF. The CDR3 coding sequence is TGTGCCAGCAGGTCTAGCTCTGCCTACGAGCAGTACTTC.

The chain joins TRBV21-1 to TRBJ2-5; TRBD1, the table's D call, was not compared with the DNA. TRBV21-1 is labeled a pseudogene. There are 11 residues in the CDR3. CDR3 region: CAAWGPTTQYF. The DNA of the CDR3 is TGTGCCGCCTGGGGCCCAACGACCCAGTACTTC.

CDR3 protein: CASSLEGAIGVTQYF. CDR3 DNA sequence: TGCGCCAGCAGCTTGGAAGGCGCTATTGGAGTTACGCAGTATTTT. This chain uses TRBV5-1 with TRBJ2-3; no clear D. The CDR3 runs 15 residues. The V gene's germline CDR1 is SGHRS and CDR2 YFSETQ. The V end lost 0 bases, the J end lost 8 bases, and 16 bases lay between the germline ends.

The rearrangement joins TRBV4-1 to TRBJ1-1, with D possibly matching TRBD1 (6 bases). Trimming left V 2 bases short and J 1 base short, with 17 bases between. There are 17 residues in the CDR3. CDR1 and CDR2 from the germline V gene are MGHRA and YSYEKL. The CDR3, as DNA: TGCGCCAGCAGCCAAAGGAGAGCAGGGGTATCGAACACTGAAGCTTTCTTT. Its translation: CASSQRRAGVSNTEAFF.

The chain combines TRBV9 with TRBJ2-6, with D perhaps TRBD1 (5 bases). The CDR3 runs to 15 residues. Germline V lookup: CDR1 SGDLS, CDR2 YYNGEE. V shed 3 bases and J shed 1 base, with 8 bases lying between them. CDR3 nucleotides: TGTGCCAGCAGCGGACAGCCATCTGGGGCCAACGTCCTGACTTTC. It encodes CASSGQPSGANVLTF.

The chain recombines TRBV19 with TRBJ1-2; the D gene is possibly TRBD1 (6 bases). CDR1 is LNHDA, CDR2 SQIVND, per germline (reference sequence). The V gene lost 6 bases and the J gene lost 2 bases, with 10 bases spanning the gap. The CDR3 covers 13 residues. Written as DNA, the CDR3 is TGTGCCAGTAGCGCAGGGGCCAACTATGGCTACACCTTC. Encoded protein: CASSAGANYGYTF.

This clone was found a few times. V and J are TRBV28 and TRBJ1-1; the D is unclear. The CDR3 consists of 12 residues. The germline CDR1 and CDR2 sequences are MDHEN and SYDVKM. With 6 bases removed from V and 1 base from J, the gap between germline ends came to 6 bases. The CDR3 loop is CASRGSNTEAFF. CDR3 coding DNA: TGTGCCAGCAGGGGGTCGAACACTGAAGCTTTCTTT.

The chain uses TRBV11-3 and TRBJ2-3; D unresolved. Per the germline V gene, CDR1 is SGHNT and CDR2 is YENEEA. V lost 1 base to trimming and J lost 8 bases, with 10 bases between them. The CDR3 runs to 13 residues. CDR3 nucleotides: TGTGCCAGCAGCTTAGGAGAAGCAGCTACGCAGTATTTT. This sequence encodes CASSLGEAATQYF.

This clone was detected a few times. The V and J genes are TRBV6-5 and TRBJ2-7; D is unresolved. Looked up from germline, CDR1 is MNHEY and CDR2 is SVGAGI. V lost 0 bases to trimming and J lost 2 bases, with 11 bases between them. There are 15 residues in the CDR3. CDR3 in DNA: TGTGCCAGCAGTTACTCCGGCCAGCTAGCCTACGAGCAGTACTTC. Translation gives CASSYSGQLAYEQYF.

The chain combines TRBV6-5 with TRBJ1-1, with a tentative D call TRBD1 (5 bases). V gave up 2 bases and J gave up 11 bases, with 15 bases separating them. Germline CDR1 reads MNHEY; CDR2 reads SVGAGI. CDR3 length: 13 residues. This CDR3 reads CASSYGGPLGAFF. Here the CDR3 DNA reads TGTGCCAGCAGTTACGGGGGACCTTTGGGGGCTTTCTTT.

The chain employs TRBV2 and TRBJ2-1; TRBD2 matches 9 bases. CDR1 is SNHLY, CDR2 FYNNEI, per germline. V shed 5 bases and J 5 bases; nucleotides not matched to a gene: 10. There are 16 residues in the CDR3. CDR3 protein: CASSTSSGRFHNEQFF. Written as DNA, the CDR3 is TGTGCCAGCAGTACGTCCAGCGGGAGGTTCCACAATGAGCAGTTCTTC.

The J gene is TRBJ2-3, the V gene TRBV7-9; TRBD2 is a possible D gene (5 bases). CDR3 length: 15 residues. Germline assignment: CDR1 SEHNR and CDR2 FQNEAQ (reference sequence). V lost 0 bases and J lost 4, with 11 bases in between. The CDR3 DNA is TGTGCCAGCAGCTTAGCCATCGGGAAGTCAGATACGCAGTATTTT. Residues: CASSLAIGKSDTQYF.

The DNA of the CDR3 is TGTGCCTGGAGTGTGCCGGGACTAGCTAGGGAGACCCAGTACTTC. Residues: CAWSVPGLARETQYF. This chain joins TRBV30 and TRBJ2-5; TRBD2 agrees at 9 bases. Germline V gene lookup returns CDR1 GTSNPN and CDR2 SVGIG (reference sequence). The CDR3 extends over 15 amino acids. Losses at the gene ends were 0 bases for V and 5 bases for J; bases not matched to a gene: 7. The variable domain in full, completed from reference TRBV30 and TRBJ2-5, reads SQTIHQWPATLVQPVGSPLSLECTVEGTSNPNLYWYRQAAGRGLQLLFYSVGIGQISSEVPQNLSASRPQDRQFILSSKKLLLSDSGFYLCAWSVPGLARETQYFGPGTRLLVL.

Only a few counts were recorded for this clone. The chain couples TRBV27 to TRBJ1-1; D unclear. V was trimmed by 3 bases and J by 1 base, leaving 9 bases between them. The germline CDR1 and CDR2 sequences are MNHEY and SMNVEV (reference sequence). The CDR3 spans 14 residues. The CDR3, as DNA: TGTGCCAGCAGTTTGAGGATGACGAACACTGAAGCTTTCTTT. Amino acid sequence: CASSLRMTNTEAFF.

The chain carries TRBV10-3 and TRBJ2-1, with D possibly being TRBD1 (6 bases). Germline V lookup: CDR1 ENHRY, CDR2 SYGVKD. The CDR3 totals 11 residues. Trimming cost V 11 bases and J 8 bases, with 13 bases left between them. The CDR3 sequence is CASGQSDEQFF. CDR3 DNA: TGTGCCTCCGGACAGTCAGATGAGCAGTTCTTC.